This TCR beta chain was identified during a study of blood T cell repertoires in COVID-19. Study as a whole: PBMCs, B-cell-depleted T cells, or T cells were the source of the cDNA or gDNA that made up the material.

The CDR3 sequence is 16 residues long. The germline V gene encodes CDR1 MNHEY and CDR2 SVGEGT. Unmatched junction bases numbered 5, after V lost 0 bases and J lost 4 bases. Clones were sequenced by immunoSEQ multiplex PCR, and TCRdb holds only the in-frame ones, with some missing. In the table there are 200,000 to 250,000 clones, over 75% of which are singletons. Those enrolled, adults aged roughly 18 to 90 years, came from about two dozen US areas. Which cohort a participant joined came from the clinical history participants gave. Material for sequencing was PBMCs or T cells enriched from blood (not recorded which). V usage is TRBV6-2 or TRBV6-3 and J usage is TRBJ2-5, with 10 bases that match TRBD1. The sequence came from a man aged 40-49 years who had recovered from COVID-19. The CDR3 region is CASSYSGQGEGETQYF. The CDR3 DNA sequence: TGTGCCAGCAGTTACTCCGGACAGGGGGAGGGAGAGACCCAGTACTTC.